This T cell receptor (beta chain) stems from a study of response to subunit inactivated influenza vaccine (dated by TCRdb to the late 2010s). About the study as a whole: Deep quantitative T cell receptor repertoire profiling was used in the study to track responses to a trivalent subunit inactivated influenza vaccine. Paper-wide results and their limitations: The authors suggested that each seasonal influenza vaccination may recruit only a limited number of new T cells.

The library was generated by RT-PCR. The instrument given in TCRdb is Illumina HiSeq 2500. TCRdb trimmed the raw reads at Q25, called clones with MiXCR and kept productive beta chains. Rows with a matching CDR3 protein are joined into one entry that keeps the most common DNA and genes. Recorded for this sample are about 190,000 distinct CDR3 sequences; roughly 14% of them occurred a single time. The ten most abundant clones make up about 28% of the sample. From its cysteine to its phenylalanine, the CDR3 spans 18 amino acids. Of all the DNA, just the CDR3 is kept, 54 bases in frame from base 1. The germline V gene specifies MNHEY as CDR1 and SVGAGI as CDR2. From V the trimming removes 0 bases and from J it removes 4 bases, while the gene matches leave 6 bases of the junction unaccounted for. This clonotype registers as large (0.1 to 1%) within its sample. Its antigen is currently not known. No base quality information exists; no much larger clone differs at one position.

This chain is built from TRBV6-5 and TRBJ1-6; 10 of the junction bases match TRBD1. This clonotype originated in a man in his fifties who received an inactivated influenza vaccine. Donor details come from another sample of the same person, matched by shared clones. The source material was CD8+ T cells sorted from PBMCs, sampled about 5 days after vaccination. The DNA reads TGTGCCAGCAGTTACTCAAAGACAGGGGGCATTTATAATTCACCCCTCCACTTT. This is translated as CASSYSKTGGIYNSPLHF.